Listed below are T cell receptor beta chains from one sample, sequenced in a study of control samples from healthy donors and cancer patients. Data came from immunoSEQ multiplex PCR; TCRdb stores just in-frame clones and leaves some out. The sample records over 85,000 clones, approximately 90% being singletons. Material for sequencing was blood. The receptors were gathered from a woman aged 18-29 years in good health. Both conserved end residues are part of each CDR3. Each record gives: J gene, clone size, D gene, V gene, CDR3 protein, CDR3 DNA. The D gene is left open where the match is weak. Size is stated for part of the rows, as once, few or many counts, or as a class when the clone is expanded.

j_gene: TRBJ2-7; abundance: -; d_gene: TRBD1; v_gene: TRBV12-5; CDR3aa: CASGLVVGWDSYEQYF; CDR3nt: TGTGCTAGTGGTTTGGTAGTAGGGTGGGACAGCTACGAGCAGTACTTC
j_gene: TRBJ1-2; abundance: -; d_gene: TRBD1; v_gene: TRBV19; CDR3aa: CASSTPGQGNYGYTF; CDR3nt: TGTGCCAGTAGTACCCCGGGACAGGGGAACTATGGCTACACCTTC
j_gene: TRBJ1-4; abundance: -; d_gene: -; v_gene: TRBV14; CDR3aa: CASSQETGRKEKLFF; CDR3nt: TGTGCCAGCAGCCAAGAAACAGGACGAAAAGAAAAACTGTTTTTT
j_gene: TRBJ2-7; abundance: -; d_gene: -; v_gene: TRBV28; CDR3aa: CASRAGYGAQYF; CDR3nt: TGTGCCAGCAGAGCAGGGTATGGGGCGCAGTACTTC
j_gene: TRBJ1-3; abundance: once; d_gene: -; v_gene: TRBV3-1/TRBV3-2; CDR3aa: CASSQDHGRNTIYF; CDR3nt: TGTGCCAGCAGCCAAGACCATGGGCGGAACACCATATATTTT
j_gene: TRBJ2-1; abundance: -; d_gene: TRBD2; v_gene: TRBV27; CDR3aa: CASRGDYASYNEQFF; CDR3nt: TGTGCCAGCAGGGGGGACTACGCTTCCTACAATGAGCAGTTCTTC
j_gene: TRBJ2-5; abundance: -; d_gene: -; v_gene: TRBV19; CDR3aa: CASTPHPSVGLLGETQYF; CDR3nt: TGTGCCAGTACGCCCCACCCCAGTGTCGGGCTCTTAGGAGAGACCCAGTACTTC
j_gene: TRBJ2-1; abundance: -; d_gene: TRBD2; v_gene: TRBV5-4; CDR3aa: CASSPDGSGRTNQQFF; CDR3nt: TGTGCCAGCAGCCCCGATGGAAGCGGGAGGACTAATCAGCAGTTCTTC
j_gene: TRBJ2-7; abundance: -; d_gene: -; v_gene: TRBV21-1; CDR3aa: CASSNRGLALNEQYF; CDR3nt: TGTGCCAGCAGCAATAGAGGGCTAGCGCTAAACGAGCAGTACTTC
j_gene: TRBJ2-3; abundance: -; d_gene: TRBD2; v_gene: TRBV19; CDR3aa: CASSPSGENTDTQYF; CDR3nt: TGTGCCAGTAGTCCTAGCGGGGAGAACACAGATACGCAGTATTTT
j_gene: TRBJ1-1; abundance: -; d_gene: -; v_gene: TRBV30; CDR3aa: CAWTRKLNTEAFF; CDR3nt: TGTGCCTGGACACGGAAATTGAACACTGAAGCTTTCTTT